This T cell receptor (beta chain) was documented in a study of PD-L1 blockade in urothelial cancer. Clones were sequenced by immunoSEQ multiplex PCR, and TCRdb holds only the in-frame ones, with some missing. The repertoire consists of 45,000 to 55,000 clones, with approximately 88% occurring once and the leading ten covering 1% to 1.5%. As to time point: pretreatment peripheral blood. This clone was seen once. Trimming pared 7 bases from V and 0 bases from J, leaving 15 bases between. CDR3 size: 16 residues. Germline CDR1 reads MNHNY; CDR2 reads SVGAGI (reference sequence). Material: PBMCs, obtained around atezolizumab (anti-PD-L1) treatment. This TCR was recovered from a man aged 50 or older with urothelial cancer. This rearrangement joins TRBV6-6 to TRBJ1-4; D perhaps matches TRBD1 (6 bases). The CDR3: CASITGQFATNEKLFF. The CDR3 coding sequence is TGTGCCAGCATCACCGGACAGTTTGCAACTAATGAAAAACTGTTTTTT.